This T cell receptor beta chain was captured in a study of blood T cell repertoires in COVID-19. Germline V gives CDR1 SGHAT, CDR2 FQNNGV. The length of the CDR3 is 15 residues. V lost 1 base and J lost 0, with 4 bases in between. This clone occurred a few times. The assay was immunoSEQ multiplex PCR, and TCRdb's table has in-frame clones only and misses some. The sample records 200,000 to 250,000 clones, roughly 88% being singletons. This chain uses TRBV11-2 with TRBJ2-6; D remains unclear. Input material: peripheral blood. This receptor was identified in a man aged 30 to 39 who had recovered from COVID-19. The CDR3: CASSLVGSGANVLTF. The DNA of the CDR3 is TGTGCCAGCAGCTTAGTCGGCTCTGGGGCCAACGTCCTGACTTTC. The full variable domain, with the rest looked up from reference TRBV11-2 and TRBJ2-6, is EAGVAQSPRYKIIEKRQSVAFWCNPISGHATLYWYQQILGQGPKLLIQFQNNGVVDDSQLPKDRFSAERLKGVDSTLKIQPAKLEDSAVYLCASSLVGSGANVLTFGAGSRLTVL.